The text below deals with one T cell receptor beta chain. Those donors who had ophthalmopathy presented with moderate-to-severe activity, a CAS of ≥3, a NOSPECS of ≥4 and a duration under 3 months. This entry belongs to a study of Graves' ophthalmopathy and Graves' hyperthyroidism. Amplification targeted the TCR beta CDR3 regions, with RNA transcripts as the source material. First-round RT-PCR relied on HTBI primers, and a second-round multiplex PCR came next. TCRdb called the multiplex PCR reads again in MiXCR, with one record for every CDR3 protein. Of roughly 700,000 distinct CDR3 sequences listed, 35% to 50% are singletons. The CDR3 runs to 12 residues. V dropped 7 bases and J dropped 4 bases, with 9 bases sitting between them. Germline loops: CDR1 MGHDK, CDR2 SYGVNS.

The clonotype originates from an adult man with Graves' ophthalmopathy. Sequenced sample: peripheral blood. The chain recombines TRBV25-1 with TRBJ2-3, with D unresolved. The CDR3 sequence: CASTGIADTQYF. The CDR3 region has the DNA TGTGCCAGCACGGGTATCGCAGATACGCAGTATTTT.